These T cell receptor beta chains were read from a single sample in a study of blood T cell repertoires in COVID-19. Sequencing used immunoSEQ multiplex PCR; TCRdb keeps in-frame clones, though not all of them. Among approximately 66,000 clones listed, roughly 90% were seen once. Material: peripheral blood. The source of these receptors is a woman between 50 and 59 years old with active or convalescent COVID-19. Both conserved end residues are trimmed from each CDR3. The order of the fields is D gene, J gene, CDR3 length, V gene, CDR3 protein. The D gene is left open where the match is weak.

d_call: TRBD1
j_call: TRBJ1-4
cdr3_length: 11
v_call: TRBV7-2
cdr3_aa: ASTKGQYEKLF

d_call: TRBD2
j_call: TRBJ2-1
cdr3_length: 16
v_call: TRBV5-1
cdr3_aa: ASSLSRREWSSYNEQF

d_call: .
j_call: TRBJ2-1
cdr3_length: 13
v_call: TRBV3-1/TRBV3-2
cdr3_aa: ASSQADSRRDEQF

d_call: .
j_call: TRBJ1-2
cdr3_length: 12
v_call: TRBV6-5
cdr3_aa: ASRSGGANYGYT

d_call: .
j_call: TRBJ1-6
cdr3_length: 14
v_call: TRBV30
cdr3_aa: AWVPMGAAPDSPLH

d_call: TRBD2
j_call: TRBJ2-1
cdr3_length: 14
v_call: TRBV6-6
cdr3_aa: ASSYPVAGAGNEQF

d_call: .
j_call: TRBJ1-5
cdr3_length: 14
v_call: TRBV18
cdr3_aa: ASSPQGYGSNQPQH

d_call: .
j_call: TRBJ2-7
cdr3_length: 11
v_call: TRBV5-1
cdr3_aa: ASSLEQSYEQY

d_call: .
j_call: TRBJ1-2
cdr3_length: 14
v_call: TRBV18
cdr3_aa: ASSPEIPRDGYGYT

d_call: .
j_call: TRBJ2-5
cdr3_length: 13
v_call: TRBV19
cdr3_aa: ASSIQDSYKETQY

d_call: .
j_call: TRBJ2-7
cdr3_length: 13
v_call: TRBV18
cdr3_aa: ASSPVLEALYEQY

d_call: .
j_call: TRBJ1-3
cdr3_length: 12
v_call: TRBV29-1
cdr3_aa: SVAGLNSGNTIY

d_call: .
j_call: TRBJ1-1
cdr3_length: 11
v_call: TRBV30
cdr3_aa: AWSEHYRTEAF

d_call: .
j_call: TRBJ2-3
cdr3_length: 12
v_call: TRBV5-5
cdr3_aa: ASSGGGTAVTQY

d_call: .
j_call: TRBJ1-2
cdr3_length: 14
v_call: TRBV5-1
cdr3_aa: ASSLRIQTDNYGYT

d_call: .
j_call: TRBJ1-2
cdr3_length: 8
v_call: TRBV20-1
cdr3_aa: SADIYGYT

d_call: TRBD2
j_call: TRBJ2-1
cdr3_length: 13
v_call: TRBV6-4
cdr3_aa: ASERTSGSKNEQF

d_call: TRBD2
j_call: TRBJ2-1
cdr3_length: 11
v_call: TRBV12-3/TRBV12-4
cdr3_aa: ASSSISGGEQF

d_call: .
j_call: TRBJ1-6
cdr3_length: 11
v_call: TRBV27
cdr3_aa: ASSLGDNSPLH

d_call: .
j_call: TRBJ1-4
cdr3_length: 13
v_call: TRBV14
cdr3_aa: ASSQVYGGGEKLF

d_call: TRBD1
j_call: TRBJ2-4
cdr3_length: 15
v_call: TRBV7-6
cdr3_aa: ASSPSPGQGAKNIQY

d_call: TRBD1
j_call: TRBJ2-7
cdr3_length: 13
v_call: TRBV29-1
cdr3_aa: SVEEQGHSSYEQY